These T cell receptor beta chains were read from a single sample in a study of shared clonotypes between healthy human individuals. Sequencing was performed with immunoSEQ multiplex PCR; in TCRdb, only in-frame clones are kept and a portion is missing. Found here are 2,500,000 or so clones, approximately 93% of them singletons; the top ten hold 0.36%. Sequencing was carried out using naive CD4+ T cells from PBMCs. Receptors were obtained from a man aged 18 to 29 in good health. Some clones in this sample may be carry-over from other donors' samples. The CDR3 runs from the conserved cysteine through the conserved F or W. The D gene is left open where the match is weak. Not every row has a clone size; where given, it reads once, few, many or a size class.

.	TRBJ1-1	.	TRBV7-9	14	TGTGCCAGCAGCCTAGGGCCCAGTGGGACTGAAGCTTTCTTT	CASSLGPSGTEAFF
.	TRBJ2-7	.	TRBV21-1	15	TGTGCCAGCAGCTTCCTCACGGGGAGCTCCTACGAGCAGTACTTC	CASSFLTGSSYEQYF
.	TRBJ2-1	.	TRBV5-4	12	TGTGCCAGCCAAGCCTACTACAATGAGCAGTTCTTC	CASQAYYNEQFF
few	TRBJ1-5	.	TRBV5-6	14	TGTGCCAGCAGCTTGCACAGGGCGAGTCAGCCCCAGCATTTT	CASSLHRASQPQHF
.	TRBJ2-1	TRBD2	TRBV28	17	TGTGCCAGCAGTTTGTGGGCTAGCGGGAGGGAGTTGGATGAGCAGTTCTTC	CASSLWASGRELDEQFF
.	TRBJ2-7	.	TRBV15	14	TGTGCCACCAGCAGAGGCTTGGGATCCTACGAGCAGTACTTC	CATSRGLGSYEQYF
.	TRBJ2-5	TRBD1	TRBV28	14	TGTGCCAGCAGTCCAGGGGGTCAGCGGGAGACCCAGTACTTC	CASSPGGQRETQYF
.	TRBJ2-1	TRBD2	TRBV7-9	15	TGTGCCAGCAGCTCAACTAGCGGGAGGGTCAATGAGCAGTTCTTC	CASSSTSGRVNEQFF
.	TRBJ1-1	.	TRBV28	14	TGTGCCAGCAGTTTAAGGTTCAGAAACACTGAAGCTTTCTTT	CASSLRFRNTEAFF
.	TRBJ2-3	.	TRBV9	15	TGTGCCAGCAGACCCCAGGGGTCGAGCACAGATACGCAGTATTTT	CASRPQGSSTDTQYF
.	TRBJ2-3	TRBD2	TRBV30	14	TGTGCCTGGAGTCGTGGGGGAGGGACAGATACGCAGTATTTT	CAWSRGGGTDTQYF
.	TRBJ2-1	.	TRBV5-4	16	TGTGCCAGCAGCCAAGCGGTGCGGGCGGGATACAATGAGCAGTTCTTC	CASSQAVRAGYNEQFF
.	TRBJ2-1	.	TRBV7-9	14	TGTGCCAGCCGGCCAGCTAGCTCCTACAATGAGCAGTTCTTC	CASRPASSYNEQFF
.	TRBJ1-5	.	TRBV19	16	TGTGCCAGTAGTTCCCGCATACAAGCTATCGCTCAGCCCCAGCATTTT	CASSSRIQAIAQPQHF
.	TRBJ1-1	.	TRBV11-2	16	TGTGCCAGCAGTACACAGGGCAGGGGCCGGAACACTGAAGCTTTCTTT	CASSTQGRGRNTEAFF
.	TRBJ2-7	.	TRBV5-1	14	TGCGCCAGCAGCTTGGGAGTCAGGGGCTACGAGCAGTACTTC	CASSLGVRGYEQYF
.	TRBJ1-2	.	TRBV6-6	14	TGTGCCAGCAGTTACTCGTCGGATGGGGCCGGCTACACCTTC	CASSYSSDGAGYTF
.	TRBJ1-3	.	TRBV30	14	TGTGCCTGGAGTCCGATGAGCTCTGGAAACACCATATATTTT	CAWSPMSSGNTIYF
.	TRBJ2-1	.	TRBV4-1	15	TGCGCCAGCAGCCAACGGAGCGCCCAGGAGGATGAGCAGTTCTTC	CASSQRSAQEDEQFF
.	TRBJ2-1	TRBD2	TRBV9	15	TGTGCCAGCAGTGTTGCGGGAGGCTCCTACAATGAGCAGTTCTTC	CASSVAGGSYNEQFF